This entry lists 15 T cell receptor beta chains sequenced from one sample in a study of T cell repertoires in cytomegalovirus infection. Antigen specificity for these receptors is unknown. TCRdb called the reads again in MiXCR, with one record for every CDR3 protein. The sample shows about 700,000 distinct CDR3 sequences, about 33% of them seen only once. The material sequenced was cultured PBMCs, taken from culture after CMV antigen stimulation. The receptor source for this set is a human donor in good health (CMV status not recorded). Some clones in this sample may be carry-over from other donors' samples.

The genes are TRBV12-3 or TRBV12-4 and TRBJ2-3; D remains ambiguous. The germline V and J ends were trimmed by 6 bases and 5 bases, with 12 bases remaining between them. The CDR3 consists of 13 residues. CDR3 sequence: CASSEYRGDTQYF. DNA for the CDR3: TGTGCCAGCAGCGAATACCGAGGAGATACGCAGTATTTT.

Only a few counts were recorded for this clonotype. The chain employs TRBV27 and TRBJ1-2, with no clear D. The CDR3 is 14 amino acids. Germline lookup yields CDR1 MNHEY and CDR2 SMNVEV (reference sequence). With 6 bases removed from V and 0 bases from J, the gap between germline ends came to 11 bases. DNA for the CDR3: TGTGCCAGCAGAACATCGACGGCTAACTATGGCTACACCTTC. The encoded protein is CASRTSTANYGYTF.

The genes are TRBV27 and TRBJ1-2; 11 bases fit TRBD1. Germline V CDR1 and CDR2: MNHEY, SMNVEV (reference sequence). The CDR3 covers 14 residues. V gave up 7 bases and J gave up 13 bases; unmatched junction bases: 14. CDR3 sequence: CASMLPGQGDDRTF. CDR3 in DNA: TGTGCCAGCATGCTTCCGGGACAGGGGGACGACCGCACCTTC.

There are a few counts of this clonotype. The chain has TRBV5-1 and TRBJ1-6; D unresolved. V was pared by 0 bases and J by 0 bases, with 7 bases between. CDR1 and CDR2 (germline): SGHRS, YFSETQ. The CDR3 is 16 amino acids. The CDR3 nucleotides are TGCGCCAGCAGCTTGGCTTTTACCTCCTATAATTCACCCCTCCACTTT. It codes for CASSLAFTSYNSPLHF.

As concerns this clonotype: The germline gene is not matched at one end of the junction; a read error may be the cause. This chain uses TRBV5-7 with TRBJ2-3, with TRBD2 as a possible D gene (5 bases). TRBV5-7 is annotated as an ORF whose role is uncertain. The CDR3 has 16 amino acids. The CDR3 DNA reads TGTGCCCGCAGCTTGGTCGGCCTAGCAACGGAAGATACGCAGTATTTT. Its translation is CARSLVGLATEDTQYF.

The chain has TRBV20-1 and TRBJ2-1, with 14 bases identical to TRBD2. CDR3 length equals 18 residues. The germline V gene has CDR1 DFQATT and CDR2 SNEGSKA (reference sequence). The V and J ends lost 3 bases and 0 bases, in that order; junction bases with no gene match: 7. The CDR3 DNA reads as TGCAGTGCTAGTGGGACTAGCGGGAGTGGTTACTCCTACAATGAGCAGTTCTTC. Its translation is CSASGTSGSGYSYNEQFF.

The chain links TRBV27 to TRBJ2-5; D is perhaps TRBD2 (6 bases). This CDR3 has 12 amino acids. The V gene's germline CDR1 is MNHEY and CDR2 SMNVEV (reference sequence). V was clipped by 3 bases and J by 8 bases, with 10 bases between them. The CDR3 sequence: CASSFPGRTQYF. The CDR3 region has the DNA TGTGCCAGCAGTTTCCCCGGGAGAACCCAGTACTTC.

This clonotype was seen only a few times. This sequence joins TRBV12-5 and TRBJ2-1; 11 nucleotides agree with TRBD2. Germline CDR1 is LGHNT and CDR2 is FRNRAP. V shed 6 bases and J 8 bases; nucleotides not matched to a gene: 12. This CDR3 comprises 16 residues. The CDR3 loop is CASGFTLAGVGDEQFF. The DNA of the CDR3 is TGTGCTAGTGGATTTACACTAGCGGGAGTAGGAGATGAGCAGTTCTTC.

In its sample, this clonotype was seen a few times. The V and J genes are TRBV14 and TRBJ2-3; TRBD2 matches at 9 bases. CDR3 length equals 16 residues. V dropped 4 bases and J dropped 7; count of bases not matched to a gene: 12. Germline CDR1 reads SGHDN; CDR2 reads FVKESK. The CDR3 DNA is TGTGCCAGCAGCCGCGAGCGGGAGGCGGTGGTTAATACGCAGTATTTT. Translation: CASSREREAVVNTQYF.

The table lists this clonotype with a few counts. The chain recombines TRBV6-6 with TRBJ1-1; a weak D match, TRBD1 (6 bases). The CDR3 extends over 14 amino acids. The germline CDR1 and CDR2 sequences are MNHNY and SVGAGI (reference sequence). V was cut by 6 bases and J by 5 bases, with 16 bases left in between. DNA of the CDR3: TGTGCCAGCAGCCCCTCCCGGCAGGGGACTGAAGCTTTCTTT. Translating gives CASSPSRQGTEAFF.

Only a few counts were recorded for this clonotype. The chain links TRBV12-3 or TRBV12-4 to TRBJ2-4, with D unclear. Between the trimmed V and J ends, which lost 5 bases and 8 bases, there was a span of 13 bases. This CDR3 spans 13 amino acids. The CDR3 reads CASSPGPKDIQYF. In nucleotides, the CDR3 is TGTGCCAGCAGTCCTGGGCCCAAGGACATTCAGTACTTC.

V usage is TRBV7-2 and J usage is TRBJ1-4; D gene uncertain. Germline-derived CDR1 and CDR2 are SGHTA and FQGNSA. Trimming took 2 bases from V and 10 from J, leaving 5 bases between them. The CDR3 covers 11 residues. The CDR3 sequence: CASSLNGKLFF. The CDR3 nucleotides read TGTGCCAGCAGCTTAAACGGAAAACTGTTTTTT. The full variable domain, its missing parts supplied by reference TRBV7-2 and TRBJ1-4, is GAGVSQSPSNKVTEKGKDVELRCDPISGHTALYWYRQSLGQGLEFLIYFQGNSAPDKSGLPSDRFSAERTGGSVSTLTIQRTQQEDSAVYLCASSLNGKLFFGSGTQLSVL.

The CDR3 DNA reads as TGTGCCAGCAGCCTTCGGACAGGCCTTGCGGGATCACCCCTCCACTTT. The encoded protein is CASSLRTGLAGSPLHF. The genes are TRBV7-9 and TRBJ1-6; 7 nucleotides agree with TRBD1. The CDR3 runs 16 residues. Germline lookup yields CDR1 SEHNR and CDR2 FQNEAQ (reference sequence). The ends lost 5 bases at V and 10 bases at J; junction bases unmatched: 14.

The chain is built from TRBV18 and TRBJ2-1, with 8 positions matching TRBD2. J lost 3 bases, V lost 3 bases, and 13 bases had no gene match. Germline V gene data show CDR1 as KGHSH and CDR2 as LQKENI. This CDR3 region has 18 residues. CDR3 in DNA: TGTGCCAGCTCACCGGCGGCGGGAGGCCCCCCCCACTACAATGAGCAGTTCTTC. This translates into CASSPAAGGPPHYNEQFF.

The CDR3: CASRTFPGQVDTEAFF. DNA of the CDR3: TGTGCCAGCAGGACGTTCCCGGGACAGGTGGACACTGAAGCTTTCTTT. The rearrangement joins TRBV12-3 or TRBV12-4 to TRBJ1-1, with 8 positions matching TRBD1. With 6 bases clipped from V and 3 bases from J, the junction kept 12 bases outside the gene matches. The CDR3 loop spans 16 amino acids.